Listed below are T cell receptor beta chains from one sample, sequenced in a study of cytomegalovirus exposure and HLA in healthy donors. Sequencing was performed with immunoSEQ multiplex PCR; in TCRdb, only in-frame clones are kept and a portion is missing. The sample consists of roughly 150,000 clones, about 80% of them appearing once. The specimen was PBMCs. These receptors were taken from a man aged 30-40 years in good health and CMV-seropositive. Both conserved end residues are part of each CDR3. Fields, in order: J gene, D gene, V gene, CDR3 DNA, CDR3 protein. A D gene is named only where the DNA matches it firmly.

TRBJ1-5 | - | TRBV15 | TGTGCCACCAGCAGAGAGGAACAGCGCAATCAGCCCCAGCATTTT | CATSREEQRNQPQHF
TRBJ2-7 | - | TRBV5-5 | TGTGCCAGCAGCTGGAGTTTGAGCGAGCAGTACTTC | CASSWSLSEQYF
TRBJ2-1 | TRBD1 | TRBV27 | TGTGCCAGCAGTCTGACAGGGGACTTGTGGTATGAGCAGTTCTTC | CASSLTGDLWYEQFF
TRBJ1-4 | TRBD1 | TRBV6-6 | TGTGCCAGCAGCCGCACAGGGGGCGAAGAAAAACTGTTTTTT | CASSRTGGEEKLFF
TRBJ2-1 | TRBD1 | TRBV7-9 | TGTGCCAGCGAGGGAGGGACAGGGGACAATGAGCAGTTCTTC | CASEGGTGDNEQFF
TRBJ1-2 | TRBD1 | TRBV30 | TGTGCCTGGAGCCGACAGGGCTTTGACGGCTACACCTTC | CAWSRQGFDGYTF
TRBJ2-3 | - | TRBV18 | TGTGCCAGCTCACCAGCCAGTAGCACAGATACGCAGTATTTT | CASSPASSTDTQYF
TRBJ1-2 | TRBD1 | TRBV19 | TGTGCCAGTAGCCGGACAGGGGACTCTGGCTACACCTTC | CASSRTGDSGYTF
TRBJ2-1 | - | TRBV21-1 | TGTGCCAGCAGCAAAGCGCTTTGGGGGGGGGAGCAGTTCTTC | CASSKALWGGEQFF
TRBJ2-7 | TRBD1 | TRBV2 | TGTGCCAGCAGACCCGGGACAGTGCAATACGAGCAGTACTTC | CASRPGTVQYEQYF